This T cell receptor (beta chain) was sequenced in a study of blood T cell repertoires in COVID-19. While infection was still active, Seattle patients were enrolled and then followed longitudinally. The CDR3 runs 13 residues. Trimming stripped 5 bases from V and 6 bases from J, with 14 bases between. Germline loops: CDR1 SEHNR, CDR2 FQNEAQ (reference sequence). Using immunoSEQ multiplex PCR, the repertoire was profiled, and TCRdb retains in-frame clones only, with some absent. This sample has approximately 40,000 clones, with about 83% found just once. The origin of this receptor is a man aged 35-49 years with COVID-19, enrolled during active disease. The chain recombines TRBV7-9 with TRBJ2-7; D uncertain. Material for sequencing was peripheral blood. CDR3 loop: CASSPGPASEQYF. Here the CDR3 DNA reads TGTGCCAGCAGCCCGGGTCCGGCCTCCGAGCAGTACTTC.